This TCR beta chain was captured in a study of Graves' ophthalmopathy and Graves' hyperthyroidism. Notes on the study in general: In separating ophthalmopathy from stable hyperthyroidism, a 13-signature model achieved roughly 89% sensitivity and 70% to 83% specificity. Blood repertoires reportedly contained most expanded thyroid clonotypes above 0.001 frequency. It was with 70.59% sensitivity and approximately 72% specificity that the model predicted ophthalmopathy progression.

Germline CDR1 is SGHRS and CDR2 is YFSETQ. CDR3 size: 17 residues. V lost 0 bases and J 2 bases, leaving 17 bases between the germline ends. Orbital computed tomography, together with clinical symptoms, serum thyroxine, TRAb and thyroid ultrasound, was used for diagnosis. From RNA, the CDR3 regions of TCR beta chains were amplified and sequenced. HTBI primers were used in a first-round RT-PCR, which preceded a second-round multiplex PCR. One entry per CDR3 protein, called by TCRdb with MiXCR from the multiplex PCR reads. This table has around 600,000 distinct CDR3 sequences, about two fifths appearing once. Turning to this clonotype: The target antigen is unknown. The conserved closing phenylalanine or tryptophan is absent in this CDR3, likely reflecting a read error.

The sample comprised peripheral blood. This chain uses TRBV5-1 with TRBJ2-5, with D possibly being TRBD1 (5 bases). The clonotype comes from an adult man with Graves' ophthalmopathy. The CDR3 DNA sequence: TGCGCCAGCAGCTTGGAGGGGATACGAGGCTGGCAAGAGACCCAGTACGTC. Encoded protein: CASSLEGIRGWQETQYV.